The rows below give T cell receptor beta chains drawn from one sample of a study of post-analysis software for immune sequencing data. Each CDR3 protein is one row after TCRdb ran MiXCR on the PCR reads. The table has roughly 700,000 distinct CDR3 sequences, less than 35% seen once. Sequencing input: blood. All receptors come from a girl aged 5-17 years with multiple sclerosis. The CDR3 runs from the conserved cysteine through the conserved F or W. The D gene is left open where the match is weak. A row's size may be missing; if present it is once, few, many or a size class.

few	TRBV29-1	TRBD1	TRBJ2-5	CSVVILGTGRETQYF	TGCAGCGTTGTAATCCTCGGGACAGGGAGAGAGACCCAGTACTTC
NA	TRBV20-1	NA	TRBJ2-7	CSAPGVPPHEQYF	TGCAGTGCCCCAGGAGTGCCCCCCCACGAGCAGTACTTC
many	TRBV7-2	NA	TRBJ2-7	CASSLVGQNYEQYF	TGTGCCAGCAGCTTAGTAGGACAGAACTACGAGCAGTACTTC
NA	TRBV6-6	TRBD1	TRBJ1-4	CASSYSRGQGYEKLFF	TGTGCCAGCAGTTACTCACGGGGACAGGGCTATGAAAAACTGTTTTTT
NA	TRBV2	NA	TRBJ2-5	CASSQGVRIQETQYF	TGTGCCAGCAGCCAAGGTGTACGGATCCAAGAGACCCAGTACTTC
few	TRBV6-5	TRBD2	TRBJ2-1	CASSSLGLAGGSYNEQFF	TGTGCCAGCAGTTCCCTCGGACTAGCGGGAGGCTCCTACAATGAGCAGTTCTTC
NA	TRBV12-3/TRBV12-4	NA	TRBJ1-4	CASSPSRFGRVEKLFF	TGTGCCAGCAGCCCCAGCCGTTTTGGTCGGGTTGAAAAACTGTTTTTT
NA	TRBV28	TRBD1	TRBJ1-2	CASSNPGQGANYGYTF	TGTGCCAGCAGTAATCCGGGACAGGGGGCTAACTATGGCTACACCTTC
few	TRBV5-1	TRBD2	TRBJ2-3	CASSPGTTTDTQYF	TGCGCCAGCAGCCCAGGGACTACGACAGATACGCAGTATTTT
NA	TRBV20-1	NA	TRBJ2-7	CSAPTSRRSPYNEQYF	TGCAGTGCTCCTACTAGCCGACGATCTCCGTACAATGAGCAGTACTTC
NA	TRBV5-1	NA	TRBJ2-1	CASSLVGGARLNEQFF	TGCGCCAGCAGCTTGGTGGGGGGGGCTAGACTCAATGAGCAGTTCTTC
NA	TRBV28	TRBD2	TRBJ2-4	CASSPGSGAISAYF	TGTGCCAGCTCCCCGGGGAGCGGGGCCATCTCGGCGTACTTC